The 6 T cell receptor beta chains given below trace back to one sample, sequenced in a study of blood T cell repertoires in COVID-19. The table came from immunoSEQ multiplex PCR; TCRdb's copy has only in-frame clones and leaves some out. The sample yields about 170,000 clones, 83% seen once. Specimen: PBMCs or T cells enriched from blood (not recorded which). All receptors come from a woman aged 45-60 years in a cohort exposed to, infected with or recovered from COVID-19 (not recorded which).

The genes are TRBV19 and TRBJ1-2, with unresolved D. This CDR3 comprises 15 residues. Trimming stripped 1 base from V and 4 bases from J, with 13 bases between. The germline CDR1 and CDR2 sequences are LNHDA and SQIVND (reference sequence). The CDR3 here is CASSIGSSRFYGYTF. The CDR3 coding sequence is TGTGCCAGTAGTATAGGTAGCTCTCGATTCTATGGCTACACCTTC.

The chain links TRBV5-8 to TRBJ2-1, with a weak D call TRBD2 (5 bases). The CDR3 is 15 amino acids. V was shortened by 1 base and J by 4 bases, with 12 bases between the two germline ends. CDR1 is SGHTS, CDR2 YDEGEE, per germline. Here the CDR3 DNA reads TGTGCCAGCAGCTTGCGAGGACTGACTTACAATGAGCAGTTCTTC. This sequence encodes CASSLRGLTYNEQFF.

The V gene is TRBV27, the J gene TRBJ1-5, with D unresolved. The CDR3 covers 14 residues. The V gene's germline CDR1 is MNHEY and CDR2 SMNVEV (reference sequence). The V and J ends lost 3 bases and 2 bases respectively, with 8 bases between them. CDR3 in DNA: TGTGCCAGCAGTTTTTTCGGGGGCAATCAGCCCCAGCATTTT. Protein: CASSFFGGNQPQHF.

This rearrangement joins TRBV7-9 to TRBJ1-1; 7 positions agree with TRBD1. Germline V gives CDR1 SEHNR, CDR2 FQNEAQ (reference sequence). Trimming at V came to 5 bases and at J to 1 base, leaving 7 bases not matched to a gene. The CDR3 runs to 15 residues. The CDR3 coding sequence is TGTGCCAGCAGCCTACGGACAGGAAGGAACACTGAAGCTTTCTTT. It translates to CASSLRTGRNTEAFF.

The chain recombines TRBV9 with TRBJ2-3, with 8 bases identical to TRBD1. Per germline, CDR1 SGDLS and CDR2 YYNGEE. V lost 3 bases to trimming and J lost 4 bases; unmatched junction nucleotides: 4. The CDR3 has 14 residues. The CDR3 coding sequence is TGTGCCAGCAGCGCCCAGGGGGCCCCAGATACGCAGTATTTT. Protein product: CASSAQGAPDTQYF. Full variable domain (remainder filled in from reference TRBV9 and TRBJ2-3): DSGVTQTPKHLITATGQRVTLRCSPRSGDLSVYWYQQSLDQGLQFLIQYYNGEERAKGNILERFSAQQFPDLHSELNLSSLELGDSALYFCASSAQGAPDTQYFGPGTRLTVL.

V and J are TRBV6-2 or TRBV6-3 and TRBJ2-2, with D unclear. V was trimmed by 3 bases and J by 4 bases, leaving 15 bases between them. Germline V gives CDR1 MNHEY, CDR2 SVGEGT. The CDR3 length is 16 residues. For the CDR3, the DNA is TGTGCCAGCAGTTATATAACAGCCTCATTCACCGGGGAGCTGTTTTTT. Amino acid sequence: CASSYITASFTGELFF.